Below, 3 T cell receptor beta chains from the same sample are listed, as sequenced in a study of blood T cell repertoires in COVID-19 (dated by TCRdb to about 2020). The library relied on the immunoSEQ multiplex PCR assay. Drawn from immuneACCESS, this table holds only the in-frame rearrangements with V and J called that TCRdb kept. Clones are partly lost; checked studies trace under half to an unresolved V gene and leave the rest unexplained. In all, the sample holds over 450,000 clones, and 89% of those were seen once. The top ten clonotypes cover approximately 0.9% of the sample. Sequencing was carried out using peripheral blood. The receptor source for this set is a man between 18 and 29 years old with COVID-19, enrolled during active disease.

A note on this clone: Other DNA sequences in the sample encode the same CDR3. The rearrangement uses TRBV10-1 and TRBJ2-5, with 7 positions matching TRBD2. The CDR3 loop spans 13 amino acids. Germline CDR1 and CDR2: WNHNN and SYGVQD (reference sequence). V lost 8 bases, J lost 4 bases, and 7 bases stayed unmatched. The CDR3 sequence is CASSGVAGETQYF. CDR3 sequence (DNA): TGCGCCAGCTCCGGGGTAGCGGGAGAGACCCAGTACTTC.

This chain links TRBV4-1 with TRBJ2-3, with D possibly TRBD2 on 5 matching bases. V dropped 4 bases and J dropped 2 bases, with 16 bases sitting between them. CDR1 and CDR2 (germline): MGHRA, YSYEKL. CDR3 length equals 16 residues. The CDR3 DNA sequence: TGCGCCAGCAGCCCCCGGGAAGCGGACCTCACAGATACGCAGTATTTT. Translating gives CASSPREADLTDTQYF.

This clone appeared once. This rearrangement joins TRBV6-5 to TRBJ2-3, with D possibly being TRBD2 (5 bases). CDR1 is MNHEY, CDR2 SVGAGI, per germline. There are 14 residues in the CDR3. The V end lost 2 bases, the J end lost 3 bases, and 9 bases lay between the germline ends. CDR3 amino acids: CASSYGRGTDTQYF. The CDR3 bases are TGTGCCAGCAGTTACGGGCGCGGGACAGATACGCAGTATTTT.